This TCR beta chain was captured in a study of T cell responses to AZD1222 COVID-19 vaccine. Sequencing used immunoSEQ multiplex PCR; TCRdb keeps in-frame clones, though not all of them. In the table there are some 150,000 clones, around nine tenths of which are singletons. This clone occurred a few times. Sequencing was performed on peripheral blood, taken on day 0 of MenACWY control vaccination. This sequence originates from an adult in good health.

The CDR3 loop is CASTRREGDYGYTF. CDR3 nucleotides: TGTGCCAGTACTCGCAGAGAGGGCGACTATGGCTACACCTTC. V usage is TRBV19 and J usage is TRBJ1-2; no reliable D call. The V gene's germline CDR1 is LNHDA and CDR2 SQIVND (reference sequence). V lost 7 bases, J lost 3 bases, and 15 bases lay in between. The CDR3 covers 14 residues. Together with reference TRBV19 and TRBJ1-2, the CDR3 gives the full variable domain: DGGITQSPKYLFRKEGQNVTLSCEQNLNHDAMYWYRQDPGQGLRLIYYSQIVNDFQKGDIAEGYSVSREKKESFPLTVTSAQKNPTAFYLCASTRREGDYGYTFGSGTRLTVV.